These 22 T cell receptor beta chains originate from one sample sequenced in a study of OX40 agonist ivuxolimab in advanced cancers. Sequencing was performed with immunoSEQ multiplex PCR; in TCRdb, only in-frame clones are kept and a portion is missing. Of some 43,000 clones listed, roughly nine tenths are singletons. This sample comprised CD4+ or CD8+ T cells sorted from blood, obtained in a trial of the OX40 agonist ivuxolimab. The receptors here all came from an adult with an advanced solid tumor such as melanoma, head and neck, liver or kidney cancer.

CDR3 sequence (DNA): TGTGCCATCAGTGAGTTTTTGAACACTGAAGCTTTCTTT. Protein sequence: CAISEFLNTEAFF. The chain combines TRBV10-3 with TRBJ1-1; D gene ambiguous. From germline, CDR1 is ENHRY and CDR2 SYGVKD. The CDR3 totals 13 residues. V shed 1 base and J shed 0 bases, with 3 bases lying between them.

This chain connects TRBV29-1 to TRBJ1-1, with D possibly being TRBD1 (5 bases). The CDR3 consists of 14 residues. Germline V CDR1 and CDR2: SQVTM, ANQGSEA. The germline V and J ends were trimmed by 6 bases and 1 base, with 15 bases remaining between them. This CDR3 reads CSVPAGPGNTEAFF. As DNA, the CDR3 is TGCAGCGTCCCTGCGGGGCCCGGGAACACTGAAGCTTTCTTT.

The chain recombines TRBV7-2 with TRBJ2-5; D is unresolved. Germline lookup yields CDR1 SGHTA and CDR2 FQGNSA. V was cut by 0 bases and J by 4 bases, with 3 bases left in between. The CDR3 consists of 12 residues. The CDR3 DNA reads as TGTGCCAGCAGCTTAGCGGGAGAGACCCAGTACTTC. Residues: CASSLAGETQYF.

V gene TRBV5-8 combines with J gene TRBJ2-5; TRBD2 matches 11 bases. Germline trimming cut 4 bases from V and 0 bases from J; bases unmatched to any gene: 5. The germline V gene encodes CDR1 SGHTS and CDR2 YDEGEE. The CDR3 totals 16 residues. The CDR3 nucleotides are TGTGCCAGCAGCCCAGGGACTAGCGGAAACCAAGAGACCCAGTACTTC. It translates to CASSPGTSGNQETQYF. Combining the CDR3 with reference TRBV5-8 and TRBJ2-5 gives the whole variable domain EAGVTQSPTHLIKTRGQQATLRCSPISGHTSVYWYQQALGLGLQFLLWYDEGEERNRGNFPPRFSGRQFPNYSSELNVNALELEDSALYLCASSPGTSGNQETQYFGPGTRLLVL.

The chain has TRBV5-4 and TRBJ2-5; D remains unclear. This CDR3 comprises 13 residues. Trimming removed 1 base at V and 5 bases at J, with 9 bases between. The germline V gene has CDR1 SGHNT and CDR2 YYREEE (reference sequence). The CDR3 sequence: CASSLFLMETQYF. In nucleotides, the CDR3 is TGTGCCAGCAGCTTGTTCTTAATGGAGACCCAGTACTTC.

The V gene is TRBV11-3, the J gene TRBJ2-2; D not resolved. The V and J ends lost 5 bases and 4 bases respectively, with 8 bases between them. The CDR3 sequence is 13 residues long. Germline lookup yields CDR1 SGHNT and CDR2 YENEEA. CDR3 protein: CASSPLATGELFF. CDR3 coding DNA: TGTGCCAGCAGCCCCCTGGCCACCGGGGAGCTGTTTTTT.

The V and J genes are TRBV29-1 and TRBJ2-2; TRBD1 might be the D (6 bases). CDR3 length: 12 residues. The V end was cut by 6 bases, the J end by 6 bases, with 11 bases between. The germline V gene encodes CDR1 SQVTM and CDR2 ANQGSEA. The chain's CDR3 is CSVGHRAGELFF. CDR3 DNA: TGCAGCGTGGGCCACAGGGCCGGGGAGCTGTTTTTT.

The chain combines TRBV18 with TRBJ1-1; 8 nucleotides agree with TRBD1. The CDR3 is made up of 15 amino acids. Germline V gene sequence: CDR1 KGHSH, CDR2 LQKENI. J lost 4 bases, V lost 3 bases, and 7 bases had no gene match. CDR3 residues: CASSPKTGVSTEAFF. In nucleotides, the CDR3 is TGTGCCAGCTCACCCAAGACAGGGGTTAGCACTGAAGCTTTCTTT.

The V call is TRBV7-9, the J call TRBJ2-5; D is perhaps TRBD2 (6 bases). V lost 2 bases and J 4 bases, leaving 11 bases between the germline ends. This CDR3 spans 14 amino acids. Germline CDR1 and CDR2: SEHNR and FQNEAQ (reference sequence). The CDR3: CASSLNTGGETQYF. The CDR3 bases are TGTGCCAGCAGCTTAAATACCGGGGGAGAGACCCAGTACTTC.

V gene TRBV7-3 combines with J gene TRBJ1-2; D gene ambiguous. This CDR3 has 14 amino acids. Per the germline V gene, CDR1 is SGHTA and CDR2 is FQGTGA. The germline V and J ends were trimmed by 2 bases and 4 bases, with 11 bases remaining between them. The CDR3 nucleotides read TGTGCCAGCAGCTTAGATCCTGGCTCCTATGGCTACACCTTC. It translates to CASSLDPGSYGYTF.

The CDR3 protein is CASSLPPGGGNTEAFF. The CDR3 DNA sequence: TGTGCCAGCAGCTTGCCCCCGGGGGGCGGGAACACTGAAGCTTTCTTT. The chain joins TRBV5-4 to TRBJ1-1; perhaps TRBD1 as D (6 bases). CDR3 length: 16 amino acids. Trimming pared 1 base from V and 1 base from J, leaving 14 bases between. Germline CDR1 and CDR2: SGHNT and YYREEE (reference sequence).

On this clone itself: Germline is not matched at one junction end, which may reflect a read error. CDR3 in amino acids: CASSLDRVSYNEQFF. CDR3 bases: TGTGCTAGCAGCTTAGACAGGGTATCCTACAATGAGCAGTTCTTC. The chain links TRBV7-7 to TRBJ2-1; the match to TRBD1 covers 7 bases. Germline values: CDR1 SSHAT, CDR2 FNYEAQ (reference sequence). CDR3 length: 15 residues.

The chain carries TRBV25-1 and TRBJ1-1; possible D gene TRBD1, 6 bases. Trimming stripped 0 bases from V and 11 bases from J, with 13 bases between. The CDR3 spans 13 residues. The germline V gene encodes CDR1 MGHDK and CDR2 SYGVNS. CDR3 sequence: CASSEYSTGNAFF. CDR3 DNA: TGTGCCAGCAGTGAATATAGCACAGGGAATGCTTTCTTT.

The chain has TRBV6-4 and TRBJ2-3, with 10 positions matching TRBD2. V dropped 5 bases and J dropped 4; count of bases not matched to a gene: 6. The CDR3 totals 15 residues. Germline V gene lookup returns CDR1 MRHNA and CDR2 SNTAGT. The CDR3 coding sequence is TGTGCCAGCAGTAACCGGGGACTAGCGTCAGATACGCAGTATTTT. It yields the protein CASSNRGLASDTQYF.

The sample holds one count of this clone. The V and J genes are TRBV10-3 and TRBJ1-2, with D possibly matching TRBD1 (6 bases). V was pared by 8 bases and J by 3 bases, with 16 bases between. CDR1 and CDR2 (germline): ENHRY, SYGVKD. This CDR3 has 14 amino acids. The CDR3 nucleotides read TGTGCCATCCGGCCGGGGGGCCTCGACTATGGCTACACCTTC. It encodes CAIRPGGLDYGYTF.

The chain employs TRBV10-3 and TRBJ2-7, with D uncertain. Germline loops: CDR1 ENHRY, CDR2 SYGVKD. V was pared by 0 bases and J by 6 bases, with 3 bases between. The CDR3 is 11 residues long. CDR3 bases: TGTGCCATCAGTGAGTCAGGCGAGCAGTACTTC. It translates to CAISESGEQYF.

There are a few counts of this clone. The chain recombines TRBV19 with TRBJ1-2, with D possibly matching TRBD1 (6 bases). V dropped 3 bases and J dropped 4 bases, with 9 bases sitting between them. The CDR3 extends over 13 amino acids. Germline assignment: CDR1 LNHDA and CDR2 SQIVND (reference sequence). The CDR3 nucleotides read TGTGCCAGTAGTATCGACAGGAGCTATGGCTACACCTTC. This encodes CASSIDRSYGYTF.

As DNA, the CDR3 is TGTGCCAGCAGCACCCAGTACGGGGGGAACCCAGAGACCCAGTACTTC. Residues: CASSTQYGGNPETQYF. The chain combines TRBV7-9 with TRBJ2-5, with 7 bases identical to TRBD2. CDR3 length: 16 amino acids. Trimming removed 5 bases from V and 4 bases from J; junction bases left unmatched: 13. CDR1 is SEHNR and CDR2 is FQNEAQ in the germline V gene (reference sequence). Supplemented by reference TRBV7-9 and TRBJ2-5, the full variable domain reads DTGVSQNPRHKITKRGQNVTFRCDPISEHNRLYWYRQTLGQGPEFLTYFQNEAQLEKSRLLSDRFSAERPKGSFSTLEIQRTEQGDSAMYLCASSTQYGGNPETQYFGPGTRLLVL.

CDR3 residues: CASANPRSAGASTDTQYF. Written as DNA, the CDR3 is TGTGCTAGTGCCAACCCCCGTTCGGCAGGTGCTAGCACAGATACGCAGTATTTT. This rearrangement joins TRBV12-5 to TRBJ2-3; no reliable D call. Germline lookup yields CDR1 LGHNT and CDR2 FRNRAP. The CDR3 is 18 amino acids. V shed 7 bases and J shed 0 bases, with 23 bases lying between them.

This chain uses TRBV7-2 with TRBJ2-2, with 9 bases identical to TRBD2. The germline gives CDR1 SGHTA, CDR2 FQGNSA. The V gene end was trimmed by 5 bases and the J gene end by 0 bases; junction bases not matched to a gene: 10. CDR3 length: 18 residues. CDR3 in amino acids: CASSLFTAGGPNTGELFF. CDR3 nucleotide sequence: TGTGCCAGCAGCCTTTTTACAGCGGGGGGTCCGAACACCGGGGAGCTGTTTTTT.

The chain is built from TRBV5-8 and TRBJ2-7; D is unclear. Trimming shortened V by 6 bases and J by 0 bases, and 13 bases separated the two germline ends. The CDR3 runs to 14 residues. The V gene's germline CDR1 is SGHTS and CDR2 YDEGEE. CDR3 nucleotide sequence: TGTGCCAGCACCCAAGCCCACACCTCCTACGAGCAGTACTTC. The encoded protein is CASTQAHTSYEQYF.

The DNA of the CDR3 is TGTGCCAGCAGCGTAGGGGCCCAGGCGGGGGGGCTGGAGACCCAGTACTTC. It codes for CASSVGAQAGGLETQYF. The rearrangement joins TRBV9 to TRBJ2-5; TRBD2 agrees at 9 bases. The germline V gene has CDR1 SGDLS and CDR2 YYNGEE. The CDR3 has 17 residues. V gave up 0 bases and J gave up 5 bases; unmatched junction bases: 11.